Presented here are 13 T cell receptor beta chains from one specimen sequenced in a study of T cell changes during pregnancy in multiple sclerosis. Method: immunoSEQ multiplex PCR; TCRdb's copy keeps in-frame clones and lacks some. There are some 30,000 clones in the sample; around nine tenths occur only once, and about 7.3% lies in the top ten. Sequenced here: CD8+ T cells from peripheral blood mononuclear cells, sampled before pregnancy. The source is a female donor with multiple sclerosis, enrolled in a pregnancy study.

The chain joins TRBV11-2 to TRBJ2-7, with 8 bases lining up with TRBD1. Looked up from germline, CDR1 is SGHAT and CDR2 is FQNNGV. The CDR3 covers 13 residues. V was clipped by 1 base and J by 6 bases; unmatched bases: 2. CDR3 region: CASSLATGVEQYF. CDR3 nucleotides: TGTGCCAGCAGCTTAGCGACAGGGGTCGAGCAGTACTTC. Combining the CDR3 with reference TRBV11-2 and TRBJ2-7 gives the whole variable domain EAGVAQSPRYKIIEKRQSVAFWCNPISGHATLYWYQQILGQGPKLLIQFQNNGVVDDSQLPKDRFSAERLKGVDSTLKIQPAKLEDSAVYLCASSLATGVEQYFGPGTRLTVT.

The V gene is TRBV6-5, the J gene TRBJ2-1, with a possible D match to TRBD1 (6 bases). V was cut by 8 bases and J by 0 bases, with 11 bases left in between. In germline, CDR1 is MNHEY, CDR2 SVGAGI. This CDR3 is built from 14 residues. The CDR3 protein is CASGWDTSYNEQFF. In DNA, the CDR3 is TGTGCCAGCGGGTGGGACACCTCCTACAATGAGCAGTTCTTC.

This sequence joins TRBV27 and TRBJ2-1, with 7 bases matching TRBD2. This CDR3 has 14 residues. In germline, CDR1 is MNHEY, CDR2 SMNVEV (reference sequence). V lost 0 bases, J lost 6 bases, and 2 bases stayed unmatched. The CDR3 DNA is TGTGCCAGCAGTTTATCCGGGACTATCAATGAGCAGTTCTTC. It encodes CASSLSGTINEQFF.

The rearrangement joins TRBV6-4 to TRBJ2-3; 10 positions agree with TRBD1. CDR3 length: 15 residues. V dropped 5 bases and J dropped 1; count of bases not matched to a gene: 3. The germline V gene encodes CDR1 MRHNA and CDR2 SNTAGT. The CDR3: CASSSGTGGTDTQYF. In DNA, the CDR3 is TGTGCCAGCAGTTCCGGGACAGGGGGCACAGATACGCAGTATTTT.

This chain joins TRBV29-1 and TRBJ2-3; TRBD2 matches 8 bases. Germline trimming cut 2 bases from V and 4 bases from J; bases unmatched to any gene: 5. The CDR3 covers 14 residues. The germline gives CDR1 SQVTM, CDR2 ANQGSEA. CDR3 nucleotides: TGCAGCGTTGAATGGGCGGGGGGATCAGATACGCAGTATTTT. Its protein is CSVEWAGGSDTQYF.

This chain connects TRBV27 to TRBJ1-1; D perhaps matches TRBD1 (6 bases). CDR1 and CDR2 from the germline V gene are MNHEY and SMNVEV (reference sequence). Trimming left V 2 bases short and J 6 bases short, with 13 bases between. The CDR3 consists of 14 residues. CDR3 residues: CASSLEGDGAEAFF. CDR3 bases: TGTGCCAGCAGTTTAGAGGGGGACGGGGCTGAAGCTTTCTTT.

The chain is built from TRBV6-5 and TRBJ2-3; D gene ambiguous. The CDR3 spans 13 residues. Trimming took 3 bases from V and 0 from J, leaving 4 bases between them. The V gene's germline CDR1 is MNHEY and CDR2 SVGAGI. The CDR3, as DNA: TGTGCCAGCAGTTATTCTAGCACAGATACGCAGTATTTT. Translation gives CASSYSSTDTQYF.

The chain combines TRBV5-1 with TRBJ2-1; maybe TRBD1 (6 bases). The CDR3 runs 15 residues. V lost 0 bases to trimming and J lost 3 bases, with 10 bases between them. In germline, CDR1 is SGHRS, CDR2 YFSETQ. The DNA of the CDR3 is TGCGCCAGCAGCTTGGAAGGGGGAATCTACAATGAGCAGTTCTTC. Residues: CASSLEGGIYNEQFF.

CDR3 residues: CASSQNPGSNTEAFF. CDR3 DNA: TGTGCCAGCAGCCAAAACCCAGGGTCGAACACTGAAGCTTTCTTT. The rearrangement joins TRBV7-2 to TRBJ1-1; D possibly corresponds to TRBD1 (5 bases). Trimming removed 5 bases from V and 1 base from J, with 14 bases in between. This CDR3 is built from 15 residues. Per germline, CDR1 SGHTA and CDR2 FQGNSA.

This clone showed up just a few times. The V and J genes are TRBV28 and TRBJ2-3; TRBD1 aligns across 10 bases. Germline V gene sequence: CDR1 MDHEN, CDR2 SYDVKM. V lost 2 bases and J lost 2; bases outside the gene matches: 1. The CDR3 totals 15 residues. CDR3 region: CASSLGTGDTDTQYF. The CDR3 region has the DNA TGTGCCAGCAGTTTAGGGACAGGGGACACAGATACGCAGTATTTT.

The chain recombines TRBV13 with TRBJ2-5, with D perhaps matching TRBD2 (6 bases). The germline V and J ends were trimmed by 3 bases and 3 bases, with 14 bases remaining between them. Germline V gene lookup returns CDR1 PRHDT and CDR2 FYEKMQ (reference sequence). The CDR3 runs 15 residues. CDR3 nucleotide sequence: TGTGCCAGCAGCTTCACGGGAGTGGGAGAAGAGACCCAGTACTTC. Translation gives CASSFTGVGEETQYF.

The chain is built from TRBV9 and TRBJ2-2, with a possible D match to TRBD1 (6 bases). Trimming stripped 3 bases from V and 3 bases from J, with 9 bases between. This CDR3 has 14 amino acids. Germline V gene sequence: CDR1 SGDLS, CDR2 YYNGEE. The CDR3 sequence: CASSDREHTGELFF. Here the CDR3 DNA reads TGTGCCAGCAGCGACAGGGAGCACACCGGGGAGCTGTTTTTT.

The chain carries TRBV6-4 and TRBJ2-3; 13 bases map to TRBD2. The CDR3 extends over 14 amino acids. Germline V lookup: CDR1 MRHNA, CDR2 SNTAGT. The trim removed 5 bases at V and 4 bases at J, leaving 0 bases unmatched. As DNA, the CDR3 is TGTGCCAGCAGTACTAGCGGGGGGGCAGATACGCAGTATTTT. This codes for CASSTSGGADTQYF.